This is a list of T cell receptor beta chains from one sample in a study of graft-versus-host responses after intestinal transplantation. Profiled with immunoSEQ multiplex PCR; TCRdb holds only in-frame clones, not every one. The sample lists almost 55,000 clones; about 90% were seen once. Sequenced material: PBMCs, taken about 93 weeks after intestinal transplant. The receptors originated from a human patient who received an intestinal transplant, so some T cells may come from the graft donor. Each CDR3 is given with its conserved first and last residue. A D gene is named only where the DNA matches it firmly. Clone size is shown for a subset of rows, as once, few, many or a class of expanded clone.

>TRBJ1-1|TRBD1|TRBV5-1|NA
CASSWDRGGTEAFF
TGCGCCAGCAGCTGGGACAGGGGTGGCACTGAAGCTTTCTTT
>TRBJ1-3|TRBD1|TRBV5-1|NA
CASSPDYRGVAGNTIYF
TGCGCCAGCAGCCCGGACTACAGGGGAGTCGCTGGAAACACCATATATTTT
>TRBJ2-7|NA|TRBV7-8|NA
CASSWGPSYEQYF
TGTGCCAGCAGCTGGGGACCATCCTACGAGCAGTACTTC
>TRBJ2-5|NA|TRBV2|NA
CASSGRQETQYF
TGTGCCAGCAGTGGACGGCAAGAGACCCAGTACTTC
>TRBJ2-6|NA|TRBV6-5|NA
CASSYGGGANVLTF
TGTGCCAGCAGTTACGGGGGAGGGGCCAACGTCCTGACTTTC
>TRBJ1-1|NA|TRBV6-6|NA
CASAWRGPNTEAFF
TGTGCCAGCGCCTGGAGGGGCCCGAACACTGAAGCTTTCTTT
>TRBJ2-1|NA|TRBV27|once
CASRQGGAREKGYNEQFF
TGTGCCAGCCGTCAGGGGGGTGCGCGAGAAAAGGGCTACAATGAGCAGTTCTTC
>TRBJ1-2|TRBD1|TRBV10-3|NA
CAISVGQGDGYTF
TGTGCCATCAGTGTTGGGCAGGGGGATGGCTACACCTTC
>TRBJ2-4|TRBD1|TRBV9|NA
CVLGTGQGDIQYF
TGTGTCCTGGGGACGGGACAGGGGGACATTCAGTACTTC
>TRBJ2-2|NA|TRBV7-9|NA
CASSLVGLFF
TGTGCCAGCAGCTTAGTCGGGCTGTTTTTT
>TRBJ1-2|NA|TRBV5-6|NA
CASSLEYRAGGYTF
TGTGCCAGCAGCTTGGAGTACAGGGCAGGGGGCTACACCTTC
>TRBJ2-6|TRBD1|TRBV29-1|NA
CSVDTGAGANVLTF
TGCAGCGTGGACACAGGGGCCGGGGCCAACGTCCTGACTTTC
>TRBJ2-2|NA|TRBV5-4|once
CASSLAPGDTTGELFF
TGTGCCAGCAGCTTGGCCCCAGGGGACACCACCGGGGAGCTGTTTTTT
>TRBJ1-2|NA|TRBV25-1|NA
CASSELRRGQEEGCTF
TGTGCCAGCAGTGAATTGCGGCGGGGGCAGGAAGAGGGCTGCACCTTC
>TRBJ2-7|TRBD1|TRBV11-2|NA
CASSNGQGGFRSYEQYF
TGTGCCAGCAGCAACGGACAAGGGGGCTTTCGCTCCTACGAGCAGTACTTC
>TRBJ2-4|TRBD1|TRBV19|NA
CASSILKGGLAKNIQYF
TGTGCCAGTAGTATTTTAAAAGGGGGCCTAGCCAAAAACATTCAGTACTTC
>TRBJ1-6|NA|TRBV6-1|NA
CASSEGHLYGSYNSPLHF
TGTGCCAGCAGTGAAGGACACCTCTATGGCTCCTATAATTCACCCCTCCACTTT
>TRBJ2-5|NA|TRBV27|NA
CASSMLPGETQYF
TGTGCCAGCAGTATGTTACCTGGGGAGACCCAGTACTTC
>TRBJ2-2|TRBD1|TRBV5-8|once
CASRYRDRGTGELFF
TGTGCCAGCAGATATCGGGACAGGGGGACCGGGGAGCTGTTTTTT
>TRBJ1-2|NA|TRBV5-4|NA
CASSPPHDGAGYTF
TGTGCCAGCAGCCCCCCCCATGACGGGGCTGGCTACACCTTC
>TRBJ2-7|NA|TRBV19|once
CASSVVPSSYEQYF
TGTGCCAGTAGTGTCGTCCCTAGCTCCTACGAGCAGTACTTC
>TRBJ2-3|NA|TRBV7-9|NA
CASSLGSVFADTQYF
TGTGCCAGCAGCTTAGGTTCTGTATTTGCAGATACGCAGTATTTT
>TRBJ2-7|NA|TRBV21-1|NA
CASSNDADRASYEQYF
TGTGCCAGCAGCAATGACGCGGACAGGGCATCCTACGAGCAGTACTTC
>TRBJ2-7|TRBD2|TRBV13|NA
CASSVGGSSSYEQYF
TGTGCCAGCAGCGTGGGAGGGAGCAGCTCCTACGAGCAGTACTTC
>TRBJ2-6|NA|TRBV7-9|once
CASTNREPGANVLTF
TGTGCCAGCACCAATCGGGAGCCTGGGGCCAACGTCCTGACTTTC
>TRBJ2-2|NA|TRBV6-1|NA
CASGASNTGELFF
TGTGCCAGCGGGGCATCGAACACCGGGGAGCTGTTTTTT
>TRBJ2-5|NA|TRBV13|NA
CASRVSGGPVETQYF
TGTGCCAGCAGGGTGTCTGGGGGGCCGGTGGAGACCCAGTACTTC
>TRBJ2-7|TRBD2|TRBV5-1|NA
CASSLASGGSSYEQYF
TGCGCCAGCAGCTTGGCTTCGGGGGGGAGCTCCTACGAGCAGTACTTC
>TRBJ2-3|TRBD2|TRBV10-2|NA
CASSELAGGLTDTQYF
TGCGCCAGCAGTGAGCTAGCGGGGGGCCTCACAGATACGCAGTATTTT
>TRBJ2-7|NA|TRBV5-1|NA
CASSLDPPNGYEQYF
TGCGCCAGCAGCTTGGATCCCCCGAACGGCTACGAGCAGTACTTC
>TRBJ2-5|TRBD1|TRBV6-1|NA
CASRKFRDSQETQYF
TGTGCCAGCAGGAAATTCCGGGACAGCCAAGAGACCCAGTACTTC
>TRBJ2-7|TRBD2|TRBV27|NA
CASSMLGREQYF
TGTGCCAGCAGTATGCTCGGGAGGGAGCAGTACTTC
>TRBJ1-1|TRBD1|TRBV9|NA
CASSLGQGNTEAFF
TGTGCCAGCAGCCTCGGACAGGGGAACACTGAAGCTTTCTTT
>TRBJ2-7|TRBD1|TRBV7-9|few
CASSLSVDRDEQYF
TGTGCCAGCAGCTTATCCGTGGACAGGGACGAGCAGTACTTC
>TRBJ1-4|NA|TRBV6-1|NA
CASRQGTSTNEKLFF
TGTGCCAGCAGGCAGGGGACATCAACTAATGAAAAACTGTTTTTT
>TRBJ2-5|TRBD1|TRBV5-1|NA
CASRDRAETQYF
TGCGCCAGCAGGGACAGGGCGGAGACCCAGTACTTC
>TRBJ2-7|NA|TRBV9|NA
CASSGGPNRGYEQYF
TGTGCCAGCAGCGGCGGACCCAACCGGGGCTACGAGCAGTACTTC
>TRBJ2-7|NA|TRBV10-3|NA
CAIGDSYEQYF
TGTGCCATCGGGGATAGCTACGAGCAGTACTTC
>TRBJ1-4|TRBD1|TRBV4-1|NA
CASSPIRQGNEKLFF
TGCGCCAGCAGCCCGATACGACAGGGTAATGAAAAACTGTTTTTT
>TRBJ2-7|NA|TRBV15|NA
CATSRDRPSSYEQYF
TGTGCCACCAGCAGAGACAGACCCAGCTCCTACGAGCAGTACTTC
>TRBJ2-5|NA|TRBV10-3|NA
CAISEAHGGYQETQYF
TGTGCCATCAGTGAGGCCCATGGGGGGTACCAAGAGACCCAGTACTTC
>TRBJ1-1|TRBD1|TRBV5-8|NA
CASSLNSRDSLDTEAFF
TGTGCCAGCAGCTTGAACAGTAGGGACAGCCTAGACACTGAAGCTTTCTTT
>TRBJ2-7|NA|TRBV7-9|NA
CASSEKGGFSYEQYF
TGTGCCAGCAGCGAGAAGGGTGGGTTCTCCTACGAGCAGTACTTC
>TRBJ2-2|NA|TRBV12-5|NA
CASGLDTGELFF
TGTGCTAGTGGTTTGGACACCGGGGAGCTGTTTTTT
>TRBJ2-5|NA|TRBV18|NA
CASSRNSGPLETQYF
TGTGCCAGCTCACGAAACTCGGGACCCCTGGAGACCCAGTACTTC
>TRBJ1-4|TRBD1|TRBV7-9|NA
CASSLGTGQGREKLFF
TGTGCCAGCAGCTTGGGGACGGGACAGGGTCGGGAAAAACTGTTTTTT